This T cell receptor beta chain was identified in a study of cytomegalovirus exposure and HLA in healthy donors. With 60 Vbeta and 13 Jbeta primers, the PCR was carried out. Profiling relied on immunoSEQ multiplex PCR, and the TCRdb table lists in-frame clones only, not all of them. Altogether 140,000 or so clones are present, about 80% being singletons, with the ten largest covering 4.5% to 5.5%. Points on this clone: The antigen is undetermined.

The J segment lost 6 bases and the V segment lost 8 bases, leaving 10 bases of the junction unmatched. CDR1 LNHDA and CDR2 SQIVND come from the germline V gene (reference sequence). This CDR3 has 14 residues. Study-level points and caveats: The study carried out a later analysis of TCR beta sequences. It associated approximately 15,000 of them with specific HLA alleles at a false discovery rate of 0.05.

Material for sequencing was PBMCs. The chain links TRBV19 to TRBJ2-4, with TRBD1 matching over 7 bases. The receptor comes from a man aged 35 to 55 in good health and CMV-seronegative. CDR3 residues: CASQTGTRRNIQYF. The CDR3 region has the DNA TGTGCCAGTCAGACAGGGACCCGGCGAAACATTCAGTACTTC.